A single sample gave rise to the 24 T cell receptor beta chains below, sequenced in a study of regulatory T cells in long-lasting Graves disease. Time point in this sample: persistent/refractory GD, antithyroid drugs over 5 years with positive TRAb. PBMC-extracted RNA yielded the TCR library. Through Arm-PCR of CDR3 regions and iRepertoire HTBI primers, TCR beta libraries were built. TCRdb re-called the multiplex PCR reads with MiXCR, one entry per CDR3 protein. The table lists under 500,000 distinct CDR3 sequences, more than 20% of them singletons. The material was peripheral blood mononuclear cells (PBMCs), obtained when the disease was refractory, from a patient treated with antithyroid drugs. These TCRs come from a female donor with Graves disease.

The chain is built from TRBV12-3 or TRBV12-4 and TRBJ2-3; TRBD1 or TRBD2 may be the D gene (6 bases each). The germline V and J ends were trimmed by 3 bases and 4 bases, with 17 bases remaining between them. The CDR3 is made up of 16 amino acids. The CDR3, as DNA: TGTGCCAGCAGTTTTGGGGCGGGACAACGGCCAGATACGCAGTATTTT. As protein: CASSFGAGQRPDTQYF.

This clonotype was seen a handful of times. CDR3 nucleotides: TGTGCCAGTAGCCAGGCTAGCGGAGATAACACCGGGGAGCTGTTTTTT. The encoded protein is CASSQASGDNTGELFF. The chain carries TRBV19 and TRBJ2-2; the match to TRBD2 covers 7 bases. From germline, CDR1 is LNHDA and CDR2 SQIVND (reference sequence). The J segment lost 2 bases and the V segment lost 6 bases, leaving 9 bases of the junction unmatched. The CDR3 loop spans 16 amino acids.

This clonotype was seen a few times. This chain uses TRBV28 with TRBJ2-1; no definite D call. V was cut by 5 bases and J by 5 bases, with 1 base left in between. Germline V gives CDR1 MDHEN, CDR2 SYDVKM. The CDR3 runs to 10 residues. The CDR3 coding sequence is TGTGCCAGCAGTAACAATGAGCAGTTCTTC. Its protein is CASSNNEQFF.

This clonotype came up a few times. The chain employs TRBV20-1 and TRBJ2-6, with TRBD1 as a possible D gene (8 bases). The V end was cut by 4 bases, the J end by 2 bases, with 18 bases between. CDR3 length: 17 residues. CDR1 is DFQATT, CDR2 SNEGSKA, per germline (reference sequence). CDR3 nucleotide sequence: TGCAGTGCTATACCACGGACAGGGAGGGCTGGGGCCAACGTCCTGACTTTC. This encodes CSAIPRTGRAGANVLTF.

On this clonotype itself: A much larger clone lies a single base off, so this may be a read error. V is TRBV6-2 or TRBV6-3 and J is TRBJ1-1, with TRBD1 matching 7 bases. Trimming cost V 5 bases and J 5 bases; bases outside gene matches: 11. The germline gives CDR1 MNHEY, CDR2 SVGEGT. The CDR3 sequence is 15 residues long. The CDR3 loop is CASSPDLTGRTEAFF. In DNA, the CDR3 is TGTGCCAGCAGTCCAGACCTGACAGGGAGGACTGAAGCTTTCTTT.

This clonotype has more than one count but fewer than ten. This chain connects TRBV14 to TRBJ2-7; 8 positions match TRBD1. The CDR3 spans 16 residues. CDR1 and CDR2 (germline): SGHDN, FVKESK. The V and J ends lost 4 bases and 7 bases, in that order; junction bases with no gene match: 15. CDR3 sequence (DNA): TGTGCCAGCAGCCTCCTCCCCGGGACAGGTCCCGCGGAGCAGTACTTC. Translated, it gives CASSLLPGTGPAEQYF.

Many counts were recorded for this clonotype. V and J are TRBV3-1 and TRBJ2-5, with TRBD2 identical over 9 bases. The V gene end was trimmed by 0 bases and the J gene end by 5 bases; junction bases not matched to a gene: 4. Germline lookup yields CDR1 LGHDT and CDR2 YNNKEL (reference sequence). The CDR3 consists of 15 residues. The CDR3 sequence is CASSQDSGRSETQYF. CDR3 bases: TGTGCCAGCAGCCAAGATAGCGGGAGATCCGAGACCCAGTACTTC.

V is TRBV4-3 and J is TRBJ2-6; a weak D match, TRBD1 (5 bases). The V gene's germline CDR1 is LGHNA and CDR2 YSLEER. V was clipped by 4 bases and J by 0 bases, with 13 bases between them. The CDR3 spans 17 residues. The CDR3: CASSPQGFHSGANVLTF. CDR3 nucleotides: TGCGCCAGCAGCCCGCAGGGTTTTCACTCTGGGGCCAACGTCCTGACTTTC.

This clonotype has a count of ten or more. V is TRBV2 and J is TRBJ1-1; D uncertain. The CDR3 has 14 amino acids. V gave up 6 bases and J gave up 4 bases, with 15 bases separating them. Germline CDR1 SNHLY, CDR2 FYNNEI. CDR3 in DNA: TGTGCCAGCAGAGTCACTCTAGGCGGCACTGAAGCTTTCTTT. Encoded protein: CASRVTLGGTEAFF.

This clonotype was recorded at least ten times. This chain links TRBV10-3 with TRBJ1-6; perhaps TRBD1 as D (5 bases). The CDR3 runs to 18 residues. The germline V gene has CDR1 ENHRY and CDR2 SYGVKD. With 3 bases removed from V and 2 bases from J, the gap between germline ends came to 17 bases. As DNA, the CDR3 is TGTGCCATCAGTGACCCGGACCAGGCGGGGCCCTATAATTCACCCCTCCACTTT. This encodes CAISDPDQAGPYNSPLHF.

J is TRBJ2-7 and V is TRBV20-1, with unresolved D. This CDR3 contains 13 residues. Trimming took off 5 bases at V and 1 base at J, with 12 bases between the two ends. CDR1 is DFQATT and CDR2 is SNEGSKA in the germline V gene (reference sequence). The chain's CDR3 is CSAATPPSYEQYF. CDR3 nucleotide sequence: TGCAGTGCTGCCACCCCCCCTTCCTACGAGCAGTACTTC.

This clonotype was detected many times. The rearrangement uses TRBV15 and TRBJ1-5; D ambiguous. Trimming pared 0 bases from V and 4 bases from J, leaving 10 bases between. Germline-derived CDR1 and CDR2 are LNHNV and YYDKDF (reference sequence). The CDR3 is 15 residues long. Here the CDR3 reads CATSRDRYGNQPQHF. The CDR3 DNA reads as TGTGCCACCAGCAGAGATCGTTATGGAAATCAGCCCCAGCATTTT.

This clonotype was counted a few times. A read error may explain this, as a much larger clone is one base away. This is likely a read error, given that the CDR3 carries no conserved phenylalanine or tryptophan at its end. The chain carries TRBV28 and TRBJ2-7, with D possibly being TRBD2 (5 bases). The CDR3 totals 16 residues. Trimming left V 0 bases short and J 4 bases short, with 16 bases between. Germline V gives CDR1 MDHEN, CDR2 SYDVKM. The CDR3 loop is CASSLWRGSRGYEQYL. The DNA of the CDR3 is TGTGCCAGCAGTTTATGGCGTGGGAGCCGAGGGTACGAGCAGTACCTC.

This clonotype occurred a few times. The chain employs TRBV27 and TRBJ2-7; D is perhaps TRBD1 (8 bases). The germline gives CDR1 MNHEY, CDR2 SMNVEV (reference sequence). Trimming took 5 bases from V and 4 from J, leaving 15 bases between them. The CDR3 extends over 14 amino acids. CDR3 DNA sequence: TGTGCCAGCAGTACGACAGGGGAGGGGTACGAGCAGTACTTC. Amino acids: CASSTTGEGYEQYF.

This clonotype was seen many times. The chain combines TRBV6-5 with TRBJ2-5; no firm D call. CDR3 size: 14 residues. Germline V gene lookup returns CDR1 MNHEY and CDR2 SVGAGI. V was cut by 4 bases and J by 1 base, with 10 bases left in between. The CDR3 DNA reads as TGTGCCAGCAGTTTATTAGCAGTCCAAGAGACCCAGTACTTC. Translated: CASSLLAVQETQYF.

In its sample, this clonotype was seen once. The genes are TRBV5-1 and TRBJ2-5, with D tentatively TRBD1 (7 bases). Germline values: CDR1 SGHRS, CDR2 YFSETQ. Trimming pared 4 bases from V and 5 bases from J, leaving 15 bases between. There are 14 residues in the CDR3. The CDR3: CASSPRDSGETQYF. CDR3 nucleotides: TGCGCCAGCAGCCCCCGGGACAGCGGGGAGACCCAGTACTTC. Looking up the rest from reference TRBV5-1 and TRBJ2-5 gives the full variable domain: KAGVTQTPRYLIKTRGQQVTLSCSPISGHRSVSWYQQTPGQGLQFLFEYFSETQRNKGNFPGRFSGRQFSNSRSEMNVSTLELGDSALYLCASSPRDSGETQYFGPGTRLLVL.

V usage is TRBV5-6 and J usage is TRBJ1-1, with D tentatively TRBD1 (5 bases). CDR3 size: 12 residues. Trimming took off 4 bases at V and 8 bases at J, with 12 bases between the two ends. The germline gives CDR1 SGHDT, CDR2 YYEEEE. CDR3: CASSIGWGEAFF. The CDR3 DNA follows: TGTGCCAGCAGCATCGGTTGGGGGGAAGCTTTCTTT.

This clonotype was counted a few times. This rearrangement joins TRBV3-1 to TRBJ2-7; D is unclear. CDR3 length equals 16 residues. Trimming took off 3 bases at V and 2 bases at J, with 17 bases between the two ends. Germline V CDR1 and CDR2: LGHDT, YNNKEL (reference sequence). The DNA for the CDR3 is TGTGCCAGCAGCCATGCGTCAGCACGAATGACCTACGAGCAGTACTTC. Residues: CASSHASARMTYEQYF.

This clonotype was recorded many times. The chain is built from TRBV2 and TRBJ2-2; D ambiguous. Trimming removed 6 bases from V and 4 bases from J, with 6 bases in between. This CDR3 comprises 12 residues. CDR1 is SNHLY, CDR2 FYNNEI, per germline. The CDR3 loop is CASRVGTGELFF. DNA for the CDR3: TGTGCCAGCAGGGTGGGCACCGGGGAGCTGTTTTTT.

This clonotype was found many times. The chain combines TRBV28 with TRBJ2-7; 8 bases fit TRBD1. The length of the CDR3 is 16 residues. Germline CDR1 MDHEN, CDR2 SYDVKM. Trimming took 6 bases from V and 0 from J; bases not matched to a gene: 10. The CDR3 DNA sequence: TGTGCCAGCAGCTCACAGGGGGAGACCTTCTCCTACGAGCAGTACTTC. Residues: CASSSQGETFSYEQYF.

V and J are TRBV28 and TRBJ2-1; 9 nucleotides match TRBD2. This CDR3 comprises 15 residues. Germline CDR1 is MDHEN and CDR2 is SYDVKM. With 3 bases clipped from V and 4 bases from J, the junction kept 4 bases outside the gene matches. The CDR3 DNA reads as TGTGCCAGCAGTTTGTCGCGGGAGGGGTACAATGAGCAGTTCTTC. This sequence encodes CASSLSREGYNEQFF.

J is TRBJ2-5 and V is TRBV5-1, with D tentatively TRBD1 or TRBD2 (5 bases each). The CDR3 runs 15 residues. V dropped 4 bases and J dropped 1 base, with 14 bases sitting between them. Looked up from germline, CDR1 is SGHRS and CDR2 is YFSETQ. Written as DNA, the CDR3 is TGCGCCAGCAGCCCCGGGGCGACCACCCAAGAGACCCAGTACTTC. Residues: CASSPGATTQETQYF. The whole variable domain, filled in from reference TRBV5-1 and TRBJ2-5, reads KAGVTQTPRYLIKTRGQQVTLSCSPISGHRSVSWYQQTPGQGLQFLFEYFSETQRNKGNFPGRFSGRQFSNSRSEMNVSTLELGDSALYLCASSPGATTQETQYFGPGTRLLVL.

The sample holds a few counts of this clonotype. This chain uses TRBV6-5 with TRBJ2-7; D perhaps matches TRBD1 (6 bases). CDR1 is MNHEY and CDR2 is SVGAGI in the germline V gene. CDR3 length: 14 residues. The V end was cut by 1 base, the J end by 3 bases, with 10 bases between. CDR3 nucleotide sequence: TGTGCCAGCAGTTACTACAGGGTAGGCTACGAGCAGTACTTC. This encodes CASSYYRVGYEQYF.

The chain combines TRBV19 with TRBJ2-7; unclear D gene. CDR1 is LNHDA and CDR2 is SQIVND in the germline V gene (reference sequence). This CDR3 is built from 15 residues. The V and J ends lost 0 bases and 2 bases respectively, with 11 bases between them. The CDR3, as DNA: TGTGCCAGTAGTATAGATCTCGGTGGAACCTACGAGCAGTACTTC. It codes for CASSIDLGGTYEQYF.